This entry is about one T cell receptor (beta chain). Its antigen remains undetermined. Per-base quality was not reported, and no clone a single base away is much larger than it. Sequences MNHNY (CDR1) and SVGAGI (CDR2) are obtained from the germline V gene (reference sequence). The CDR3 goes from the cysteine to the phenylalanine over 15 residues. Left in the record is the CDR3 DNA by itself, 45 bases read in frame from the first base. The junction carries 11 bases between V and J, which are trimmed by 2 bases and 0 bases respectively. This entry comes from a study of shared clonotypes between healthy human individuals (dated by TCRdb to about 2020). General notes on the study: A couple of women and a few men aged 18 to 49 years were included in the cohort. For each donor, CD4 naive and CD4 memory were each given three plates, CD8 naive was given two plates, and CD8 memory was given one plate. Blood TCR repertoires of a handful of healthy adults were deeply sequenced to estimate repertoire size and the extent of clonotype sharing between individuals. To increase sequencing depth and limit assay-specific biases, different laboratories used diverse techniques to prepare libraries and sequence TCR repertoires. Leukapheresis yielded between about 0.85 and 9.5 billion PBMCs per donor.

Healthy HIV-negative adults with no recently reported acute infections or vaccinations were included as donors. All donors were Caucasian adults living in Nashville, Tennessee, USA. CD8 memory samples combined magnetically selected CD45RO+ cells with CCR7-negative CD45RA+ effector memory (TemRA) cells. Blood was obtained by leukapheresis, after which PBMCs were separated by Ficoll-Histopaque density gradient centrifugation and cryopreserved in liquid nitrogen vapor phase. Analytical flow cytometry was used to check the purity and quantity of every magnetically sorted T cell population. Genomic DNA was isolated from every sorted fraction and measured by UV absorbance on a Nanodrop 2000c. Using the deep immunoSEQ assay, multiplex PCR amplified TCR CDR3 regions from genomic DNA. Extracted genomic DNA from each cell subset was distributed evenly across all wells of several immunoSEQ 96-well plates, and each plate was treated as a replicate. For sorted subsets, 200 to 250 ng of genomic DNA, equivalent to some 30,000 T cell genomes, went into each replicate PCR. The purified libraries were quantified using a Qubit 3.0 fluorometer, sized with a Bioanalyzer 2100, and then quantified again using the KAPA Library Quantification kit. A separate single-read 150-cycle Illumina NextSeq 550 flow cell was used to sequence each immunoSEQ 96-well plate. In the source study's methods: Because the immunoSEQ output held only junctional sequences and lacked quality scores, the filtering could not match the filtering applied to full-length reads. To assign V/J genes and CDR3, sequences were annotated using PyIR, a Python wrapper for IgBLAST v1.9, with IMGT germline references. Reads were filtered out if the reads had weak V/J assignments (E-value above 1e-6), no CDR3, stop codons, out-of-frame junctions, or ambiguous translated residues. V3J clonotypes were defined as sequences sharing the same inferred V gene, J gene, and CDR3 amino acid sequence. Percentage overlap between repertoires was computed as shared unique clonotypes divided by the size of the smaller repertoire. Richness of each repertoire was evaluated using RTK rarefaction, the Chao1 estimator, and Recon v2.1 estimates of unobserved clonotypes. OLGA was used to compute generation probabilities for all TCRbeta clonotypes that the gDNA method yielded from a few donors. In TCRdb, the immuneACCESS table is reduced to in-frame sequences with V and J assigned. These tables do not hold every clone; where another copy was compared, an unresolved V gene accounts for under half, and the others remain unexplained. V and J calls plus clone size are reproduced from that table; the DNA served to infer D and trimming. In all, the sample holds tens of thousands of clones, and 62% of those were seen once. 51% of the sample is taken by the ten largest.

Overall study results and their limits: Approximately 5% of naive CD4, more than 3% of naive CD8, approximately 2% of memory CD4, and 0.4% of memory CD8 clonotypes were shared across several donors. Because the study included only a small number of donors, the genetic and exposure-history diversity represented was limited. Rarefaction of sorted-subset datasets indicated incomplete sequencing despite the large sequencing depth. Pairwise subsampling led to the expectation that sequencing depth would affect the degree of clonotype sharing among donors. Naive subsets generally had larger estimated clonotype richness than memory subsets did. Higher generation probabilities were observed for clonotypes shared by all four sorted-subset donors than for non-shared clonotypes. Only blood was sampled, and tissue TCR repertoires likely differ from those in blood.

The sequence joins TRBV6-6 to TRBJ2-7; TRBD1 could be the D gene, as 5 bases match. This TCR came from a man in his thirties or forties in good health. Sample: memory CD8+ T cells sorted from blood. The cell subset or site label, as the study defines it: CD45RO+ cells pooled with CCR7-negative TemRA cells. The DNA reads TGTGCCAGCAGTTACGGGGCCGTGAGCTCCTACGAGCAGTACTTC. It translates as CASSYGAVSSYEQYF.